This TCR beta chain was retrieved from a study of cytotoxic CD8 clonotypes in ibrutinib-treated CLL. The assay was immunoSEQ multiplex PCR, and TCRdb's table has in-frame clones only and misses some. The table includes some 300,000 clones, just under 80% detected once. The CDR3 sequence is 13 residues long. Per the germline V gene, CDR1 is SNHLY and CDR2 is FYNNEI. Trimming removed 8 bases at V and 2 bases at J, with 13 bases between. This clone was seen just once. No antigen is known for it. Study-wide findings and caveats: Sustained-remission and progressing patients' sampling times differed. Public clonotypes (which were uncommon) either contracted or remained stable on treatment.

Sequenced material: PBMCs, taken before ibrutinib treatment. This TCR came from a human donor with chronic lymphocytic leukemia. This chain joins TRBV2 and TRBJ2-7; D possibly corresponds to TRBD2 (7 bases). The CDR3 sequence: CASGRGETYEQYF. The CDR3 region has the DNA TGTGCCAGCGGGAGGGGGGAAACCTACGAGCAGTACTTC.